Shown below are 20 T cell receptor beta chains from a single sample sequenced in a study of CXCR3-negative and CXCR3-positive naive CD8 T cells. Each TRB cDNA library was prepared by 5' RACE (with UMI labels). TCRdb reprocessed the 5' RACE reads, keeping one entry per CDR3 protein, no DNA. Its table records thousands of distinct CDR3 sequences. Material for sequencing was naive CXCR3- CD8+ T cells from blood. Regarding subset: CD45RO-CCR7+CD27+CD95- naive CD8+ T cells lacking CXCR3 (TNR3-). The receptors come from a human donor in good health. Some clones in this sample may be carry-over from other donors' samples.

This sequence joins TRBV7-9 and TRBJ1-1; the TCRdb D gene call, TRBD1, has no DNA to confirm it. Germline V gives CDR1 SEHNR, CDR2 FQNEAQ (reference sequence). The CDR3 has 17 amino acids. The CDR3 spells CASSLGSTGGTNTEAFF.

The chain carries TRBV7-6 and TRBJ2-1; TCRdb picks TRBD1, but there is no DNA to check that call. The germline V gene encodes CDR1 SGHVS and CDR2 FNYEAQ. The CDR3 has 13 amino acids. CDR3 sequence reads: CASGGRPYNEQFF.

The rearrangement joins TRBV6-5 to TRBJ2-3; TCRdb's assignment of TRBD2 cannot be checked, as there is no DNA. Germline V gene data show CDR1 as MNHEY and CDR2 as SVGAGI. This CDR3 has 14 residues. CDR3: CASTRAGSTDTQYF.

Its frequency marks this clonotype as medium-sized. CDR3: CASSLDWGNTEAFF. The chain combines TRBV4-1 with TRBJ1-1. CDR3 length: 14 amino acids. Germline loops: CDR1 MGHRA, CDR2 YSYEKL.

V is TRBV24-1 and J is TRBJ2-5; TCRdb returns TRBD1, unconfirmable since there is no DNA. This CDR3 is built from 16 residues. In germline, CDR1 is KGHDR, CDR2 SFDVKD. This CDR3 reads CATSGGQGWRQETQYF.

The J gene is TRBJ1-1, the V gene TRBV29-1; TCRdb gives TRBD1 as the D gene, but with no DNA this cannot be confirmed. Per the germline V gene, CDR1 is SQVTM and CDR2 is ANQGSEA. This CDR3 contains 12 residues. The CDR3 loop reads CSVYQGTVGAFF.

V gene TRBV2 combines with J gene TRBJ2-5; TCRdb picks TRBD1, but there is no DNA to check that call. This CDR3 is 15 amino acids long. Germline V gives CDR1 SNHLY, CDR2 FYNNEI. The CDR3 region is CASSEALPFGETQYF.

Measured by frequency, this clonotype is medium-sized. The chain recombines TRBV29-1 with TRBJ2-3; TCRdb gives TRBD1 as the D gene, but with no DNA this cannot be confirmed. The CDR3 length is 13 residues. Germline V gene sequence: CDR1 SQVTM, CDR2 ANQGSEA. The CDR3 loop reads CSVDTGGYDTQYF.

The rearrangement links TRBV5-6 to TRBJ2-7; TCRdb reports TRBD2, a call that lacks DNA to check it against. Germline CDR1 reads SGHDT; CDR2 reads YYEEEE. CDR3 length equals 14 residues. CDR3 amino acids: CASSPAMGAYEQYF.

The chain is built from TRBV7-3 and TRBJ2-2. The CDR3 is 12 amino acids. Germline V CDR1 and CDR2: SGHTA, FQGTGA. CDR3 sequence: CASSPIPGELFF.

This clonotype is called medium-sized based on its frequency. This chain uses TRBV15 with TRBJ1-4; TCRdb selects TRBD1, and the lack of DNA leaves this call unchecked. This CDR3 spans 14 amino acids. The germline V gene encodes CDR1 LNHNV and CDR2 YYDKDF (reference sequence). The CDR3 protein is CATSSTGYNEKLFF.

Its frequency marks this clonotype as medium-sized. This rearrangement joins TRBV20-1 to TRBJ2-1; the TRBD2 assignment by TCRdb is unverifiable without DNA. The germline V gene encodes CDR1 DFQATT and CDR2 SNEGSKA (reference sequence). This CDR3 comprises 15 residues. CDR3: CSATLYGPMVNEQFF.

This chain joins TRBV30 and TRBJ2-7; TCRdb gives TRBD2 as the D gene, but with no DNA this cannot be confirmed. The CDR3 has 15 amino acids. Germline CDR1 and CDR2: GTSNPN and SVGIG (reference sequence). The CDR3 spells CAWSLPWDSGYEQSF.

This clonotype ranks as medium-sized in terms of frequency. V and J are TRBV12-3 or TRBV12-4 and TRBJ2-4; TCRdb reports TRBD2, a call that lacks DNA to check it against. This CDR3 contains 17 residues. CDR3 protein: CASSLRLAGDAKNIQYF.

The rearrangement joins TRBV7-8 to TRBJ2-7; as DNA is missing, the TRBD1 call by TCRdb cannot be tested. In germline, CDR1 is SGHVS, CDR2 FQNEAQ. The CDR3 consists of 14 residues. The CDR3 reads CASSLGQGGYEQYF.

The V and J genes are TRBV7-9 and TRBJ1-1; TCRdb designates TRBD1, a call that cannot be tested without DNA. This CDR3 is built from 15 residues. CDR1 and CDR2 (germline): SEHNR, FQNEAQ (reference sequence). This CDR3 is CASSPTRWRDTEAFF.

The chain has TRBV5-5 and TRBJ2-3; TCRdb names TRBD1, which stays unverified in the absence of DNA. The germline CDR1 and CDR2 sequences are SGHKS and YYEKEE (reference sequence). This CDR3 comprises 15 residues. The CDR3 region is CASSLGDHSTDTQYF.

This clonotype is classed as medium-sized by frequency. The chain joins TRBV6-1 to TRBJ1-5. This CDR3 comprises 16 residues. Germline V gene lookup returns CDR1 MNHNS and CDR2 SASEGT. CDR3 in amino acids: CASSEEGFYSNQPQHF.

Judged by frequency, this clonotype is medium-sized (0.01 to 0.1%). This rearrangement joins TRBV7-8 to TRBJ1-1. The CDR3 extends over 11 amino acids. Germline lookup yields CDR1 SGHVS and CDR2 FQNEAQ. This CDR3 is CASSLGGEAFF.

The V and J genes are TRBV14 and TRBJ1-4; the D call from TCRdb, TRBD1, cannot be confirmed without DNA. The CDR3 is 15 amino acids. Germline loops: CDR1 SGHDN, CDR2 FVKESK. Here the CDR3 reads CASSQVSDSPEKLFF.